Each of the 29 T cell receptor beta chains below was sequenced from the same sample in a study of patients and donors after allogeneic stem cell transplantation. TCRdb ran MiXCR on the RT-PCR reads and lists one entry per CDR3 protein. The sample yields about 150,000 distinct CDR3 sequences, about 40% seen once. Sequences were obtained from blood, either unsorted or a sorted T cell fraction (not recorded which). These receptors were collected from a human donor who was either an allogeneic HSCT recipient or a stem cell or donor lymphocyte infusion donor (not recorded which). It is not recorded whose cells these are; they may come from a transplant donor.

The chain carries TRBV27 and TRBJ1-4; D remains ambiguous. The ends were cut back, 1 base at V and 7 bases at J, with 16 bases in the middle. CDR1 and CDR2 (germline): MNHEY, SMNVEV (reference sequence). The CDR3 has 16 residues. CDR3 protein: CASSLFGPPGREKLFF. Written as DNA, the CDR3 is TGTGCCAGCAGTTTATTTGGACCCCCTGGACGTGAAAAACTGTTTTTT.

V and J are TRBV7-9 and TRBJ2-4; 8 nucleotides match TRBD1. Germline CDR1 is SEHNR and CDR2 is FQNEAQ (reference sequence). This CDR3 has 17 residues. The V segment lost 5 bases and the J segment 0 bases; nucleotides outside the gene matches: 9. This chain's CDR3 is CASSPGQGLEAKNIQYF. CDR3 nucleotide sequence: TGTGCCAGCAGCCCAGGACAGGGTTTGGAAGCCAAAAACATTCAGTACTTC.

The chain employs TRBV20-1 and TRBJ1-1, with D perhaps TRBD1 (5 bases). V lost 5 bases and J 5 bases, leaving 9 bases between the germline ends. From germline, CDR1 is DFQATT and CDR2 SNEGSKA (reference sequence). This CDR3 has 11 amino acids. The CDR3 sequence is CSAPEGTEAFF. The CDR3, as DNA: TGCAGTGCTCCTGAGGGGACTGAAGCTTTCTTT.

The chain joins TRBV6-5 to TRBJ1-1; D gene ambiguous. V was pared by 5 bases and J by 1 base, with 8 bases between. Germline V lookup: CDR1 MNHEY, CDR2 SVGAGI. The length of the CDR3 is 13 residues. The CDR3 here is CASSRGSNTEAFF. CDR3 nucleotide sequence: TGTGCCAGCAGTCGAGGCTCGAACACTGAAGCTTTCTTT.

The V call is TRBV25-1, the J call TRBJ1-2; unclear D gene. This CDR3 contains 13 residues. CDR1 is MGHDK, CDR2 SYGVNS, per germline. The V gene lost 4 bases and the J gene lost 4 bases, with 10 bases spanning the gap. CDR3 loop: CASSVTGGYGYTF. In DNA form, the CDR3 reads TGTGCCAGCAGTGTTACGGGCGGCTATGGCTACACCTTC.

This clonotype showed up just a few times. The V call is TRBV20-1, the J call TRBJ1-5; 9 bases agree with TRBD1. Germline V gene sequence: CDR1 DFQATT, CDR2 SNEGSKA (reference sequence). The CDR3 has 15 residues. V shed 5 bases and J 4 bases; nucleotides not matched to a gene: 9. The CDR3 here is CSAAQGTGWNQPQHF. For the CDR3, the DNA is TGCAGTGCTGCGCAGGGGACAGGGTGGAATCAGCCCCAGCATTTT.

The CDR3 coding sequence is TGTGCCAGCAGCTTGCGGGGGAGCACAGATACGCAGTATTTT. Amino acids: CASSLRGSTDTQYF. The chain couples TRBV11-1 to TRBJ2-3; the match to TRBD2 covers 7 bases. V lost 3 bases and J lost 0; bases outside the gene matches: 0. This CDR3 comprises 14 residues. Germline CDR1 reads SGHAT; CDR2 reads FQDESV (reference sequence).

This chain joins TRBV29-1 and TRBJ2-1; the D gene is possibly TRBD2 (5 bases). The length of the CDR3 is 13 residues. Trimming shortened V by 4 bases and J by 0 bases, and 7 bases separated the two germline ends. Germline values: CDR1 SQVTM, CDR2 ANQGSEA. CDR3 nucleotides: TGCAGCGTTGCGGGGAGCTCCTACAATGAGCAGTTCTTC. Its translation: CSVAGSSYNEQFF.

CDR3 amino acids: CASGGGGTEAFF. CDR3 coding DNA: TGCGCCAGCGGGGGCGGCGGGACTGAAGCTTTCTTT. This chain connects TRBV5-1 to TRBJ1-1; a possible D gene is TRBD1 (6 bases). The germline V gene encodes CDR1 SGHRS and CDR2 YFSETQ. The CDR3 is 12 amino acids. V dropped 7 bases and J dropped 5 bases, with 12 bases sitting between them.

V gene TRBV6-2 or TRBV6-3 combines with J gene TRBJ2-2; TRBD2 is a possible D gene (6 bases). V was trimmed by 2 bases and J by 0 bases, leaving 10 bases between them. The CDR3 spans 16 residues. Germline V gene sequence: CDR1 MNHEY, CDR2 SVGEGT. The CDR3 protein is CASSYVPGANTGELFF. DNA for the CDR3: TGTGCCAGCAGTTACGTCCCGGGGGCGAACACCGGGGAGCTGTTTTTT.

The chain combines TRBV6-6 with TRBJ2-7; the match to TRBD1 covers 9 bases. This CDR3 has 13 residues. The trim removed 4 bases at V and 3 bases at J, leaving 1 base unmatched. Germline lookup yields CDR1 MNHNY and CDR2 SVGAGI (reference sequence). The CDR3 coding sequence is TGTGCCAGCAGTTGGGACAGGGACTACGAGCAGTACTTC. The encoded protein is CASSWDRDYEQYF.

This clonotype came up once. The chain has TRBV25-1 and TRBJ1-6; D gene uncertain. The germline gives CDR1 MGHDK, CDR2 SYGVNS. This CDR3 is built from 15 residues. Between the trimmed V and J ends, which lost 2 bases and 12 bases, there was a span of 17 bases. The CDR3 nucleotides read TGTGCCAGCAGTGAAACGCCTGGGAAGTTAGGACCCCTCCACTTT. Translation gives CASSETPGKLGPLHF.

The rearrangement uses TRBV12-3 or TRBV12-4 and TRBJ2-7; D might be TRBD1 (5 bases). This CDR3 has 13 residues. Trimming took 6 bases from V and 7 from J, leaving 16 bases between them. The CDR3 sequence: CASRPPRVKEQYF. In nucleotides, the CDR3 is TGTGCCAGCAGGCCCCCCAGGGTGAAGGAGCAGTACTTC.

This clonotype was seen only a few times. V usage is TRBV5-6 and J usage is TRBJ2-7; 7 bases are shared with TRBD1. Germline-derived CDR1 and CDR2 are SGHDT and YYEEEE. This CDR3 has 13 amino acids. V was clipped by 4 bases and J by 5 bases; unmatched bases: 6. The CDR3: CASSHRGRHEQYV. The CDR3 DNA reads TGTGCCAGCAGCCACAGGGGTAGACACGAGCAGTACGTC.

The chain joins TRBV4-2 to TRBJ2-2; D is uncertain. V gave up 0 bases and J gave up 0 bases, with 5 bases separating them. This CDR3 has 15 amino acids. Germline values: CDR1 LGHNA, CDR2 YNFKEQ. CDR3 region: CASSQERANTGELFF. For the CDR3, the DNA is TGTGCCAGCAGCCAAGAAAGAGCGAACACCGGGGAGCTGTTTTTT.

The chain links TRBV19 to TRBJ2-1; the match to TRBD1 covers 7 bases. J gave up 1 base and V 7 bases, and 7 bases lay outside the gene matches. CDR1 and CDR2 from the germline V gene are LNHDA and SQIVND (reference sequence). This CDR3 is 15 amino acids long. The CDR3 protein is CASTQGVGSYNEQFF. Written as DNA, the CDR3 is TGTGCCAGTACCCAGGGGGTAGGGTCCTACAATGAGCAGTTCTTC.

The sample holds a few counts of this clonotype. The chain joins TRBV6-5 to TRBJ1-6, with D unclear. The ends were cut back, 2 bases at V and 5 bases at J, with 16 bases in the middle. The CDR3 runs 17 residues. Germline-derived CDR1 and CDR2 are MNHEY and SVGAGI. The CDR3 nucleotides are TGTGCCAGCAGTTACGCGCCGGACTTATCGAATAATTCACCCCTCCACTTT. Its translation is CASSYAPDLSNNSPLHF.

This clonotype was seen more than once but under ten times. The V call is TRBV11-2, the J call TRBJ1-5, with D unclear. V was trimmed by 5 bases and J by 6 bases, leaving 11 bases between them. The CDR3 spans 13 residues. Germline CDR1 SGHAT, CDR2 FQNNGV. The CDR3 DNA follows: TGTGCCAGCAGCGAAAGACAAGCTCAGCCCCAGCATTTT. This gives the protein CASSERQAQPQHF.

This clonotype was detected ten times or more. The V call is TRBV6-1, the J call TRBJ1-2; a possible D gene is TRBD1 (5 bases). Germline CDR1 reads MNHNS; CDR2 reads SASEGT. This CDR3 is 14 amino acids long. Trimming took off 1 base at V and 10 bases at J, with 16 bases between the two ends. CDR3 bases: TGTGCCAGCAGTGAAGAGGGACGAGGAAGGGACTACACCTTC. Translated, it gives CASSEEGRGRDYTF.

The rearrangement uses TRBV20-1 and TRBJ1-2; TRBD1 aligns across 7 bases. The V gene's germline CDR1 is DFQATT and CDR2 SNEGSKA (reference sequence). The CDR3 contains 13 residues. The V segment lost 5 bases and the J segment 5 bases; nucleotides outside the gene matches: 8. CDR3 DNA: TGCAGTGCTTCCGTTGGACAGGAGTATGGCTACACCTTC. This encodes CSASVGQEYGYTF.

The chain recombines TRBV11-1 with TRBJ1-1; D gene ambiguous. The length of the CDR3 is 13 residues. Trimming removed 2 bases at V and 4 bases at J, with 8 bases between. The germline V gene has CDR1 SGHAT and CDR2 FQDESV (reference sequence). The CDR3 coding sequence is TGTGCCAGCAGCTTATCGGGGATCACTGAAGCTTTCTTT. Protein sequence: CASSLSGITEAFF.

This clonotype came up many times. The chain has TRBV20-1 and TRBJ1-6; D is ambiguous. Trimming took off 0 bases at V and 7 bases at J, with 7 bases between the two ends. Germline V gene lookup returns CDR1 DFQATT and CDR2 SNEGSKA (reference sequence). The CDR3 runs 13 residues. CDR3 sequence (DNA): TGCAGTGCTAGAGATCTCGCGAATTCACCCCTCCACTTT. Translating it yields CSARDLANSPLHF.

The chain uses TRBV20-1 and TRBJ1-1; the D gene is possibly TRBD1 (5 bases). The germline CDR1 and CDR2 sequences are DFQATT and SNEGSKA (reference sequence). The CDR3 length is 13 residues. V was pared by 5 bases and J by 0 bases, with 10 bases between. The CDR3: CSAGGRLNTEAFF. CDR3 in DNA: TGCAGTGCTGGGGGACGGCTGAACACTGAAGCTTTCTTT.

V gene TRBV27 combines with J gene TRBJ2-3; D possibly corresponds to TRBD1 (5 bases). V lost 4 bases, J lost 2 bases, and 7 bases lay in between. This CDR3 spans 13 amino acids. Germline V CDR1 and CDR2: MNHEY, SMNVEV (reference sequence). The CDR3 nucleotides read TGTGCCAGCAGTTGGGGCAACACAGATACGCAGTATTTT. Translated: CASSWGNTDTQYF.

In nucleotides, the CDR3 is TGTGCCAGCAGTTCCCAGGGCGGGGGGGCAGAGACCCAGTACTTC. The encoded protein is CASSSQGGGAETQYF. The V gene is TRBV12-3 or TRBV12-4, the J gene TRBJ2-5; 9 nucleotides match TRBD2. Unmatched junction bases numbered 7, after V lost 4 bases and J lost 4 bases. The CDR3 totals 15 residues.

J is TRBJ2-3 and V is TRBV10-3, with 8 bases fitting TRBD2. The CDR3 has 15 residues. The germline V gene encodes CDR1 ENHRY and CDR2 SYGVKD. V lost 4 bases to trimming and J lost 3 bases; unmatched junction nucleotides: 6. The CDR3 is CAISVDLAGTDTQYF. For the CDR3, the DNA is TGTGCCATCAGTGTGGATCTAGCGGGTACAGATACGCAGTATTTT.

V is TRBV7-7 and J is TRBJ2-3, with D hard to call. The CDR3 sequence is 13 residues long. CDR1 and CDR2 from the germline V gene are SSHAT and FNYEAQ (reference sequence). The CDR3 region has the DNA TGTGCTAGCTGCCTAGGTCGCACAGATACGCAGTATTTT. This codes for CASCLGRTDTQYF.

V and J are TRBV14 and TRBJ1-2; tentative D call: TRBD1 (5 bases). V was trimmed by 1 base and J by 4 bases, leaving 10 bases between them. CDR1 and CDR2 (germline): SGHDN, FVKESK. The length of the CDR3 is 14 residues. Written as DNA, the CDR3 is TGTGCCAGCAGCCAAGGGGGCCTACTCTATGGCTACACCTTC. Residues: CASSQGGLLYGYTF.

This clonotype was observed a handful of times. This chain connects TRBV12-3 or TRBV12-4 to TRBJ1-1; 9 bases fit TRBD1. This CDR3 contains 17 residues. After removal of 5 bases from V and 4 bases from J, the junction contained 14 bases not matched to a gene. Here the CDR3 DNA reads TGTGCCAGCAGTGCCCCGACAGGGGGAACTTTGCCCACTGAAGCTTTCTTT. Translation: CASSAPTGGTLPTEAFF.